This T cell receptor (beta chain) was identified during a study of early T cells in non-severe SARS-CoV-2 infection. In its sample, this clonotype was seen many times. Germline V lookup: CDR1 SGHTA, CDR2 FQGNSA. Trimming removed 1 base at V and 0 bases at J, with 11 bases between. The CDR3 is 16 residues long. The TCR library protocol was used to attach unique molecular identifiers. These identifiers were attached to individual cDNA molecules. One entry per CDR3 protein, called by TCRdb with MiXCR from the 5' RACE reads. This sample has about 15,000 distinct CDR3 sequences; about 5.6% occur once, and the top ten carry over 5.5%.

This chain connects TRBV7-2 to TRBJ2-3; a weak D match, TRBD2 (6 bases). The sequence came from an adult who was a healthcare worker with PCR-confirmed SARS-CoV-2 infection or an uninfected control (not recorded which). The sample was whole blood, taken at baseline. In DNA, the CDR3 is TGTGCCAGCAGCTTAGGCGGGGCCCCTAGCACAGATACGCAGTATTTT. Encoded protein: CASSLGGAPSTDTQYF. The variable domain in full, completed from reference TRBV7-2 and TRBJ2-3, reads GAGVSQSPSNKVTEKGKDVELRCDPISGHTALYWYRQSLGQGLEFLIYFQGNSAPDKSGLPSDRFSAERTGGSVSTLTIQRTQQEDSAVYLCASSLGGAPSTDTQYFGPGTRLTVL.